These 30 T cell receptor beta chains originate from one sample sequenced in a study of shared clonotypes between healthy human individuals (dated by TCRdb to the early 2020s). The library relied on the immunoSEQ multiplex PCR assay. TCRdb re-hosts the immuneACCESS table, in-frame sequences only. Its copies lack some clones; in the studies checked, an unresolved V gene accounts for under half of them, and the cause for the rest is not known. The sample profile shows over 2 million clones; about nine tenths of them were found once. The ten most abundant clones make up 0.37% of the sample. Sequencing was done on a sample of naive CD4+ T cells from PBMCs. The cell subset or site tag for this specimen amounts to: CD45RA+ positively selected. The receptor set was obtained from a man aged 18 to 29 in good health. Some clones in this sample may be carry-over from other donors' samples.

Notes on this clone: One end of the junction is discordant with germline, which a read error may explain. The chain uses TRBV9 and TRBJ2-1; D unclear. Per the germline V gene, CDR1 is SGDLS and CDR2 is YYNGEE. The CDR3 is 13 amino acids. The CDR3 here is CASSVASSNEQFF. The DNA of the CDR3 is TGTGCCAGCAGCGTAGCCTCCTCCAATGAGCAGTTCTTC. Using reference TRBV9 and TRBJ2-1 for the parts outside the CDR3, the full variable domain is DSGVTQTPKHLITATGQRVTLRCSPRSGDLSVYWYQQSLDQGLQFLIQYYNGEERAKGNILERFSAQQFPDLHSELNLSSLELGDSALYFCASSVASSNEQFFGPGTRLTVL.

The genes are TRBV25-1 and TRBJ1-3, with D tentatively TRBD1 (6 bases). V lost 8 bases to trimming and J lost 0 bases, with 8 bases between them. Germline values: CDR1 MGHDK, CDR2 SYGVNS. This CDR3 spans 13 amino acids. The chain's CDR3 is CASGRGSGNTIYF. The CDR3 nucleotides are TGTGCCAGCGGCAGGGGCTCTGGAAACACCATATATTTT.

The chain recombines TRBV28 with TRBJ2-7; D unresolved. V was shortened by 2 bases and J by 4 bases, with 12 bases between the two germline ends. The CDR3 spans 14 residues. Germline V gene lookup returns CDR1 MDHEN and CDR2 SYDVKM. The CDR3 protein is CASSLGQARYEQYF. CDR3 DNA: TGTGCCAGCAGTTTAGGGCAGGCTCGGTACGAGCAGTACTTC. The full variable domain, with the rest looked up from reference TRBV28 and TRBJ2-7, is DVKVTQSSRYLVKRTGEKVFLECVQDMDHENMFWYRQDPGLGLRLIYFSYDVKMKEKGDIPEGYSVSREKKERFSLILESASTNQTSMYLCASSLGQARYEQYFGPGTRLTVT.

This rearrangement joins TRBV6-1 to TRBJ2-7, with a tentative D call TRBD2 (5 bases). The CDR3 totals 13 residues. The germline CDR1 and CDR2 sequences are MNHNS and SASEGT. With 6 bases removed from V and 3 bases from J, the gap between germline ends came to 12 bases. In DNA form, the CDR3 reads TGTGCCAGCAGGGACTCAGCTCTCTACGAGCAGTACTTC. Amino acid sequence: CASRDSALYEQYF.

The J gene is TRBJ1-3, the V gene TRBV9, with D possibly being TRBD1 (5 bases). V was clipped by 7 bases and J by 0 bases, with 17 bases between them. The V gene's germline CDR1 is SGDLS and CDR2 YYNGEE. This CDR3 spans 16 amino acids. In nucleotides, the CDR3 is TGTGCCAGCGGTCACCTTCTCAGGGACTCTGGAAACACCATATATTTT. Its protein is CASGHLLRDSGNTIYF. Based on the CDR3 plus reference TRBV9 and TRBJ1-3, the full variable domain is DSGVTQTPKHLITATGQRVTLRCSPRSGDLSVYWYQQSLDQGLQFLIQYYNGEERAKGNILERFSAQQFPDLHSELNLSSLELGDSALYFCASGHLLRDSGNTIYFGEGSWLTVV.

In this sample, this clone turned up once. V is TRBV4-3 and J is TRBJ2-2; 7 nucleotides match TRBD2. Germline CDR1 and CDR2: LGHNA and YSLEER. The CDR3 totals 14 residues. V lost 4 bases and J lost 1; bases outside the gene matches: 0. This CDR3 reads CASSREGNTGELFF. CDR3 DNA sequence: TGCGCCAGCAGCCGGGAGGGGAACACCGGGGAGCTGTTTTTT.

V and J are TRBV5-8 and TRBJ2-7; possible D gene TRBD1, 5 bases. Germline assignment: CDR1 SGHTS and CDR2 YDEGEE. The ends were cut back, 3 bases at V and 2 bases at J, with 12 bases in the middle. CDR3 length equals 14 residues. The CDR3 DNA is TGTGCCAGCAGCTGGGGCAGGTACACCTACGAGCAGTACTTC. As protein: CASSWGRYTYEQYF.

V and J are TRBV28 and TRBJ1-2, with 7 bases fitting TRBD1. V lost 6 bases to trimming and J lost 0 bases; unmatched junction nucleotides: 7. This CDR3 contains 15 residues. The V gene's germline CDR1 is MDHEN and CDR2 SYDVKM. The chain's CDR3 is CASRYRQGPNYGYTF. The CDR3 DNA is TGTGCCAGCAGATACAGACAGGGCCCTAACTATGGCTACACCTTC.

This chain links TRBV5-6 with TRBJ2-3; D is possibly TRBD1 (6 bases). This CDR3 comprises 15 residues. Per germline, CDR1 SGHDT and CDR2 YYEEEE. V lost 2 bases and J 3 bases, leaving 13 bases between the germline ends. DNA for the CDR3: TGTGCCAGCAGCTTACTGGGGGCAGGGACAGATACGCAGTATTTT. This codes for CASSLLGAGTDTQYF.

The gene calls are TRBV19 and TRBJ2-3; D is ambiguous. This CDR3 spans 15 amino acids. CDR1 and CDR2 from the germline V gene are LNHDA and SQIVND (reference sequence). Trimming removed 3 bases at V and 4 bases at J, with 14 bases between. CDR3: CASSIWAGGADTQYF. DNA of the CDR3: TGTGCCAGTAGTATTTGGGCAGGTGGGGCAGATACGCAGTATTTT.

The chain links TRBV11-3 to TRBJ2-1; 8 nucleotides match TRBD1. Germline V gives CDR1 SGHNT, CDR2 YENEEA. This CDR3 is built from 13 residues. The V gene end was trimmed by 2 bases and the J gene end by 8 bases; junction bases not matched to a gene: 2. CDR3 protein: CASSLSDRDEQFF. The CDR3 region has the DNA TGTGCCAGCAGCTTATCGGACAGGGATGAGCAGTTCTTC. The full variable domain, with the rest looked up from reference TRBV11-3 and TRBJ2-1, is EAGVVQSPRYKIIEKKQPVAFWCNPISGHNTLYWYLQNLGQGPELLIRYENEEAVDDSQLPKDRFSAERLKGVDSTLKIQPAELGDSAVYLCASSLSDRDEQFFGPGTRLTVL.

Remarks on this clone: At the DNA level, this CDR3 is encoded by other sequences in the same sample as well. The rearrangement uses TRBV5-1 and TRBJ2-7, with unresolved D. V was pared by 0 bases and J by 5 bases, with 6 bases between. This CDR3 is built from 12 residues. Looked up from germline, CDR1 is SGHRS and CDR2 is YFSETQ. The CDR3: CASSLGSNEQYF. CDR3 coding DNA: TGCGCCAGCAGCTTGGGCTCAAACGAGCAGTACTTC.

This clone was observed a single time. Additional DNA sequences in this sample encode the identical CDR3. V is TRBV5-1 and J is TRBJ2-1; 11 bases are a match to TRBD2. V was clipped by 3 bases and J by 5 bases; unmatched bases: 1. This CDR3 is 14 amino acids long. Per germline, CDR1 SGHRS and CDR2 YFSETQ. The CDR3 is CASSSTSGNNEQFF. The CDR3 coding sequence is TGCGCCAGCAGCTCGACTAGCGGGAACAATGAGCAGTTCTTC.

Remarks on this clone: The identical CDR3 is also encoded by other nucleotide sequences in the sample. The chain combines TRBV5-1 with TRBJ2-7; D is perhaps TRBD2 (5 bases). Trimming took 0 bases from V and 0 from J, leaving 10 bases between them. CDR1 and CDR2 (germline): SGHRS, YFSETQ. The CDR3 contains 15 residues. Here the CDR3 reads CASSLVRDSSYEQYF. CDR3 bases: TGCGCCAGCAGCTTGGTACGGGATTCCTCCTACGAGCAGTACTTC.

This clone showed up just once. This chain joins TRBV5-5 and TRBJ2-7; D may be TRBD2 (6 bases). Germline values: CDR1 SGHKS, CDR2 YYEKEE (reference sequence). This CDR3 is built from 14 residues. The V and J ends lost 7 bases and 6 bases respectively, with 20 bases between them. This CDR3 reads CASGLGGGTAEQYF. CDR3 nucleotides: TGTGCCAGCGGGTTGGGTGGCGGGACGGCCGAGCAGTACTTC. The complete variable domain, with remaining parts taken from reference TRBV5-5 and TRBJ2-7, reads DAGVTQSPTHLIKTRGQQVTLRCSPISGHKSVSWYQQVLGQGPQFIFQYYEKEERGRGNFPDRFSARQFPNYSSELNVNALLLGDSALYLCASGLGGGTAEQYFGPGTRLTVT.

The CDR3 protein is CASSLLAGVSYEQYF. In nucleotides, the CDR3 is TGTGCCAGCAGTTTACTAGCGGGAGTTTCTTACGAGCAGTACTTC. The V gene is TRBV6-6, the J gene TRBJ2-7; TRBD2 matches 11 bases. J was trimmed by 4 bases and V by 4 bases; bases with no gene match: 6. This CDR3 comprises 15 residues. The germline CDR1 and CDR2 sequences are MNHNY and SVGAGI (reference sequence).

The chain links TRBV4-2 to TRBJ2-7; no clear D. The CDR3 loop spans 11 amino acids. Germline-derived CDR1 and CDR2 are LGHNA and YNFKEQ. The V end lost 5 bases, the J end lost 2 bases, and 4 bases lay between the germline ends. The CDR3 protein is CASSYAYEQYF. Here the CDR3 DNA reads TGTGCCAGCAGCTACGCCTACGAGCAGTACTTC.

The chain joins TRBV29-1 to TRBJ2-4; 12 nucleotides match TRBD2. The CDR3 has 18 amino acids. V shed 7 bases, J shed 1 base, and the junction held 14 bases outside the gene matches. Germline V gene data show CDR1 as SQVTM and CDR2 as ANQGSEA. In DNA, the CDR3 is TGCAGCGCTGTCGGTGCTAGCGGGAGGGGAGGGGCCAAAAACATTCAGTACTTC. The encoded protein is CSAVGASGRGGAKNIQYF.

For this clone: This specimen includes other DNA sequences encoding the same CDR3. The J gene is TRBJ2-1, the V gene TRBV9; D is perhaps TRBD2 (5 bases). The CDR3 consists of 15 residues. V lost 2 bases to trimming and J lost 2 bases, with 11 bases between them. Looked up from germline, CDR1 is SGDLS and CDR2 is YYNGEE. The CDR3 coding sequence is TGTGCCAGCAGCGTTGAGGCGGGCCCCTACAATGAGCAGTTCTTC. This codes for CASSVEAGPYNEQFF.

The chain couples TRBV10-3 to TRBJ1-1; possible D gene TRBD1, 5 bases. Germline loops: CDR1 ENHRY, CDR2 SYGVKD. The length of the CDR3 is 11 residues. Trimming pared 4 bases from V and 8 bases from J, leaving 8 bases between. The CDR3 reads CAISGAGEAFF. The CDR3 DNA follows: TGTGCCATCAGTGGGGCAGGGGAAGCTTTCTTT.

This clone came up once. V gene TRBV9 combines with J gene TRBJ2-3; 7 bases match TRBD1. Germline CDR1 SGDLS, CDR2 YYNGEE. There are 14 residues in the CDR3. The V segment lost 5 bases and the J segment 2 bases; nucleotides outside the gene matches: 5. The CDR3 is CASSPTGNTDTQYF. CDR3 in DNA: TGTGCCAGCAGTCCGACAGGGAACACAGATACGCAGTATTTT.

As concerns this clone: Other nucleotide sequences from this sample produce the same CDR3. The chain uses TRBV7-2 and TRBJ2-7; 7 bases agree with TRBD2. This CDR3 is 14 amino acids long. Germline V gives CDR1 SGHTA, CDR2 FQGNSA. V was clipped by 1 base and J by 2 bases; unmatched bases: 2. CDR3 region: CASSLGAGPYEQYF. For the CDR3, the DNA is TGTGCCAGCAGCTTAGGAGCGGGGCCCTACGAGCAGTACTTC.

The chain recombines TRBV14 with TRBJ1-4, with unresolved D. The CDR3 loop spans 15 amino acids. V was shortened by 3 bases and J by 5 bases, with 13 bases between the two germline ends. The germline CDR1 and CDR2 sequences are SGHDN and FVKESK. The CDR3 DNA is TGTGCCAGCAGCCAGAGCTGGGGTGGGAATGAAAAACTGTTTTTT. Residues: CASSQSWGGNEKLFF.

The gene calls are TRBV6-5 and TRBJ2-2; maybe TRBD2 (6 bases). The germline V and J ends were trimmed by 7 bases and 3 bases, with 12 bases remaining between them. The CDR3 is 14 amino acids. Germline V gene data show CDR1 as MNHEY and CDR2 as SVGAGI. The CDR3, as DNA: TGTGCCAGCAAGACGGGAGCTCACACCGGGGAGCTGTTTTTT. It yields the protein CASKTGAHTGELFF.

The chain is built from TRBV6-5 and TRBJ2-3; 11 nucleotides line up with TRBD1. Trimming took 4 bases from V and 5 from J; bases not matched to a gene: 5. CDR1 is MNHEY and CDR2 is SVGAGI in the germline V gene. The CDR3 runs to 15 residues. DNA for the CDR3: TGTGCCAGCAGTTCCCCGGGACAGGGGGTAGATACGCAGTATTTT. Translated, it gives CASSSPGQGVDTQYF.

The chain couples TRBV4-1 to TRBJ1-2; D might be TRBD1 (6 bases). CDR3 length equals 13 residues. Per germline, CDR1 MGHRA and CDR2 YSYEKL. V lost 1 base and J 5 bases, leaving 8 bases between the germline ends. CDR3 coding DNA: TGCGCCAGCAGCCAAGGGACAGTTTATGGCTACACCTTC. Protein product: CASSQGTVYGYTF.

The chain links TRBV7-2 to TRBJ2-2; weak D call: TRBD2 (5 bases). Germline CDR1 and CDR2: SGHTA and FQGNSA. CDR3 length: 14 amino acids. Trimming left V 8 bases short and J 0 bases short, with 10 bases between. CDR3 residues: CASLEGSNTGELFF. The CDR3 DNA is TGTGCCAGCCTTGAGGGCTCGAACACCGGGGAGCTGTTTTTT.

In the case of this clone: Other DNA sequences within the sample encode an identical CDR3. V usage is TRBV5-1 and J usage is TRBJ1-1; TRBD1 is a possible D gene (5 bases). Germline values: CDR1 SGHRS, CDR2 YFSETQ. V was cut by 1 base and J by 4 bases, with 5 bases left in between. CDR3 length: 12 amino acids. CDR3 sequence reads: CASSLQGTEAFF. The CDR3 bases are TGCGCCAGCAGCTTGCAGGGCACTGAAGCTTTCTTT.

The chain uses TRBV30 and TRBJ2-1; D may match TRBD1 or TRBD2 (8 bases each). The V gene's germline CDR1 is GTSNPN and CDR2 SVGIG (reference sequence). V was cut by 4 bases and J by 5 bases, with 18 bases left in between. The CDR3 spans 15 residues. The CDR3 region is CAWTFRGREDNEQFF. As DNA, the CDR3 is TGTGCCTGGACATTCAGGGGGCGGGAGGACAATGAGCAGTTCTTC.

V and J are TRBV27 and TRBJ2-7; 10 bases are a match to TRBD2. V gave up 3 bases and J gave up 2 bases; unmatched junction bases: 10. The CDR3 totals 17 residues. The germline gives CDR1 MNHEY, CDR2 SMNVEV (reference sequence). CDR3 in DNA: TGTGCCAGCAGTTTGAGCCTAGCGGGGGCCGGGCCCTACGAGCAGTACTTC. Translating it yields CASSLSLAGAGPYEQYF.